Listed here is a single TCR beta chain. Antigen: not known. The data belong to a study of cytomegalovirus exposure and HLA in healthy donors. Findings of the study overall: First-cohort TCR clusters were later found to tend to co-occur in the 130 or so validation repertoires. Most TCR sequences were seen very rarely across donors, but some public TCRs occurred in many.

V was clipped by 1 base and J by 7 bases, with 12 bases between them. The CDR3 spans 14 residues. Germline V lookup: CDR1 SGHNT, CDR2 YYREEE (reference sequence). Sequenced by immunoSEQ multiplex PCR; TCRdb stores in-frame clones only, minus some. The data hold roughly 120,000 clones, with about nine tenths observed a single time. Donors came from a validation cohort of 95 to 150 subjects, distinct from the first 666-subject cohort. The source material was PBMCs. This receptor was taken from a woman in her late teens or twenties in good health and CMV-seronegative. The chain combines TRBV5-4 with TRBJ2-1; D might be TRBD2 (5 bases). CDR3 coding DNA: TGTGCCAGCAGCTTGTTCCCGGGAACTAATGAGCAGTTCTTC. This sequence encodes CASSLFPGTNEQFF.